This T cell receptor (beta chain) was observed in a study of T-cell reconstitution after alpha-beta-depleted transplantation in children. Unique molecular identifiers were used to barcode this TCRbeta library. A single record per CDR3 protein comes from TCRdb applying MiXCR to the PCR reads. This table has 70,000 to 95,000 distinct CDR3 sequences, 15% to 19% appearing once. Germline loops: CDR1 DFQATT, CDR2 SNEGSKA (reference sequence). The CDR3 has 13 residues. V lost 3 bases to trimming and J lost 10 bases, with 16 bases between them. Whole-study results and caveats: Some patients owed their high day-60 TCRbeta diversity to surviving recipient T cells and thymic progenitors. Reportedly, only several hundred clones from non-depleted graft cells drove alpha-beta T-cell counts at about two months. Newly produced T cells mostly provided counts and TCRbeta diversity after one year, as hyperexpanded clones declined.

This clonotype was counted a few times. Its antigen remains unknown. The sequence was collected from a male patient aged 2-10 years who had a stem cell transplant for acute lymphoblastic leukemia, so the T cells may come from the graft donor. V usage is TRBV20-1 and J usage is TRBJ1-5; D might be TRBD1 (6 bases). This sample comprised PBMCs, mostly from graft donor cells, obtained 180 days after TCRalphabeta/CD19-depleted stem cell transplant. CDR3 DNA: TGCAGTGCTAGCGTACAGGGAAAAGGACCCCAGCATTTT. This translates into CSASVQGKGPQHF.